The present entry profiles one T cell receptor (beta chain) with its context. The sample belongs to a study of blood T cell repertoires in COVID-19. Study-wide background: Acute and convalescent COVID-19 specimens originated in the United States, Italy and Spain. PBMCs, B-cell-depleted T cells, or T cells were the source of the cDNA or gDNA that made up the material.

Original methodology: For nucleated cells, counts were estimated from reference gene primer amplification. Generated by immunoSEQ multiplex PCR, the TCRdb table keeps only in-frame clones and is missing some. V, J and clone size are taken as reported in that table, and D and trimming were inferred from the DNA itself. The repertoire holds some 27,000 clones, with 80% to 90% as singletons. The CDR3 loop spans 15 amino acids. Germline assignment: CDR1 LGHNT and CDR2 FRNRAP. Unmatched junction bases numbered 8, after V lost 3 bases and J lost 7 bases. Specimen: peripheral blood. The chain recombines TRBV12-5 with TRBJ1-5; 8 nucleotides match TRBD1. This receptor was obtained from a human donor in a cohort sampled during active COVID-19. The CDR3 region has the DNA TGTGCTAGTGGTTTCGGACAGGGTCAAGGACAGCCCCAGCATTTT. Amino acids: CASGFGQGQGQPQHF.